The rows below give T cell receptor beta chains drawn from one sample of a study of T-cell memory formation after mild COVID-19. TCRdb re-called the 5' RACE reads through MiXCR, storing one row per CDR3 protein. This table has 300,000 to 350,000 distinct CDR3 sequences, roughly 13% appearing once. What was sequenced was PBMCs or a T cell subset sorted from them (not recorded which). These receptors were obtained from a man aged 18 to 29 who had mild COVID-19 (a few samples of this study predate the infection). Cell type and time point are not known. CDR3s include the opening cysteine and the closing phenylalanine or tryptophan. The D gene is left open where the match is weak. Not all rows give a size; the values are once, few, many and, for expanded clones, a class.

d_call: -
v_call: TRBV29-1
clone_size: -
j_call: TRBJ1-2
cdr3_nt: TGCAGCGTGACGGGGGGAGCTAACTATGGCTACACCTTC
cdr3_aa: CSVTGGANYGYTF

d_call: TRBD1
v_call: TRBV11-2
clone_size: few
j_call: TRBJ1-2
cdr3_nt: TGTGCCAGCAGCTTAGATGGTGGGACAGGTCCCTATGGCTACACCTTC
cdr3_aa: CASSLDGGTGPYGYTF

d_call: TRBD2
v_call: TRBV6-6
clone_size: -
j_call: TRBJ2-5
cdr3_nt: TGTGCCAGCAGTCACACCGGGGGGTTGAAAGAGACCCAGTACTTC
cdr3_aa: CASSHTGGLKETQYF

d_call: TRBD1
v_call: TRBV7-9
clone_size: few
j_call: TRBJ1-5
cdr3_nt: TGTGCCAGCAGCTTCGGACAGGGTTATAATCAGCCCCAGCATTTT
cdr3_aa: CASSFGQGYNQPQHF

d_call: TRBD2
v_call: TRBV10-2
clone_size: -
j_call: TRBJ2-3
cdr3_nt: TGCGCCAGCACAAGCGGGGGGGCCGGAGATACGCAGTATTTT
cdr3_aa: CASTSGGAGDTQYF

d_call: TRBD1
v_call: TRBV9
clone_size: few
j_call: TRBJ1-2
cdr3_nt: TGTGCCAGCAGCGTAGCCCAGGGGGCGAAGGGCTACACCTTC
cdr3_aa: CASSVAQGAKGYTF

d_call: TRBD1
v_call: TRBV9
clone_size: -
j_call: TRBJ2-2
cdr3_nt: TGTGCCAGCAGCGATCACAGGGGAAGGGGGAACACCGGGGAGCTGTTTTTT
cdr3_aa: CASSDHRGRGNTGELFF

d_call: TRBD1
v_call: TRBV5-1
clone_size: many
j_call: TRBJ1-6
cdr3_nt: TGCGCCAGCAGCTCTCCGGGACAGGGAATCTCACCCCTCCACTTT
cdr3_aa: CASSSPGQGISPLHF

d_call: -
v_call: TRBV12-3/TRBV12-4
clone_size: many
j_call: TRBJ2-7
cdr3_nt: TGTGCCAGCAGTCCAGGGGGGGCGCAGAACGAGCAGTACTTC
cdr3_aa: CASSPGGAQNEQYF

d_call: -
v_call: TRBV30
clone_size: few
j_call: TRBJ1-6
cdr3_nt: TGTGCCTGGGGGAGGAGCTCCTATAATTCACCCCTCCACTTT
cdr3_aa: CAWGRSSYNSPLHF

d_call: -
v_call: TRBV12-3/TRBV12-4
clone_size: few
j_call: TRBJ2-1
cdr3_nt: TGTGCCAGCAGGACTTTCAGGTACAATGAGCAGTTCTTC
cdr3_aa: CASRTFRYNEQFF

d_call: TRBD1
v_call: TRBV10-3
clone_size: many
j_call: TRBJ2-7
cdr3_nt: TGTGCCATCAGTGGAGGGACAGGGGACGAGCAGTACTTC
cdr3_aa: CAISGGTGDEQYF

d_call: -
v_call: TRBV12-3/TRBV12-4
clone_size: -
j_call: TRBJ2-5
cdr3_nt: TGTGCCAGCAGTTTATACGGGACCCAGTACTTC
cdr3_aa: CASSLYGTQYF

d_call: -
v_call: TRBV5-6
clone_size: few
j_call: TRBJ2-7
cdr3_nt: TGTGCCAGCAGCTTACGACATTGGACCTCGTCCTACGAGCAGTACTTC
cdr3_aa: CASSLRHWTSSYEQYF

d_call: -
v_call: TRBV18
clone_size: few
j_call: TRBJ1-1
cdr3_nt: TGTGCCAGCTCACCACTCGGCAGGAAGGCTGAAGCTTTCTTT
cdr3_aa: CASSPLGRKAEAFF

d_call: -
v_call: TRBV5-1
clone_size: many
j_call: TRBJ1-5
cdr3_nt: TGCGCCAGCAGCCGCGACCACAATCAGCCCCAGCATTTT
cdr3_aa: CASSRDHNQPQHF

d_call: TRBD2
v_call: TRBV7-2
clone_size: many
j_call: TRBJ2-3
cdr3_nt: TGTGCCAGCAGCTCCAGCGGGGGGGAGGATACGCAGTATTTT
cdr3_aa: CASSSSGGEDTQYF

d_call: TRBD2
v_call: TRBV29-1
clone_size: -
j_call: TRBJ2-7
cdr3_nt: TGCAGCGCCGGGGGCCTAGCGGGGGCTTACGAGCAGTACTTC
cdr3_aa: CSAGGLAGAYEQYF

d_call: -
v_call: TRBV5-1
clone_size: -
j_call: TRBJ1-1
cdr3_nt: TGCGCCAGCAGCTTGTACCAACGGAACACTGAAGCTTTCTTT
cdr3_aa: CASSLYQRNTEAFF

d_call: TRBD2
v_call: TRBV7-2
clone_size: -
j_call: TRBJ2-1
cdr3_nt: TGTGCCAGCAGCTCCCGGACTAGCGGGGGGCCGGGCCATGAGCAGTTCTTC
cdr3_aa: CASSSRTSGGPGHEQFF

d_call: TRBD1
v_call: TRBV5-1
clone_size: -
j_call: TRBJ2-5
cdr3_nt: TGCGCCAGCAGCTTGGTAGGGGGCGCGGAGACCCAGTACTTC
cdr3_aa: CASSLVGGAETQYF

d_call: -
v_call: TRBV7-2
clone_size: -
j_call: TRBJ1-1
cdr3_nt: TGTGCCAGCAGCTTAGATTACCAGAACACTGAAGCTTTCTTT
cdr3_aa: CASSLDYQNTEAFF

d_call: -
v_call: TRBV5-1
clone_size: few
j_call: TRBJ2-3
cdr3_nt: TGCGCCAGCAGGGGTGTTGGGGCAGGGGTAACAGATACGCAGTATTTT
cdr3_aa: CASRGVGAGVTDTQYF

d_call: -
v_call: TRBV6-5
clone_size: few
j_call: TRBJ2-7
cdr3_nt: TGTGCCAGCAGTCCGGACATTATCCCCTACGAGCAGTACTTC
cdr3_aa: CASSPDIIPYEQYF

d_call: -
v_call: TRBV20-1
clone_size: many
j_call: TRBJ1-4
cdr3_nt: TGCAGTGCTGCGAGGGGGGCGCGGGTGCGCGAAAAACTGTTTTTT
cdr3_aa: CSAARGARVREKLFF

d_call: -
v_call: TRBV21-1
clone_size: -
j_call: TRBJ1-5
cdr3_nt: TGTGCCAGCAGCAAAGTATTGAGGGCGCAGCATCAGCCCCAGCATTTT
cdr3_aa: CASSKVLRAQHQPQHF

d_call: TRBD2
v_call: TRBV20-1
clone_size: -
j_call: TRBJ2-5
cdr3_nt: TGCAGTGCTGAGCGGGGGGGCCGGGAGACCCAGTACTTC
cdr3_aa: CSAERGGRETQYF

d_call: -
v_call: TRBV18
clone_size: -
j_call: TRBJ1-1
cdr3_nt: TGTGCCAGCTCACAGCTTTTGGGGTTGAACACTGAAGCTTTCTTT
cdr3_aa: CASSQLLGLNTEAFF

d_call: -
v_call: TRBV20-1
clone_size: -
j_call: TRBJ1-2
cdr3_nt: TGCAGTGCTCCTAGATTCATCCGGGCCGCCCTTGTCTACACCTTC
cdr3_aa: CSAPRFIRAALVYTF

d_call: TRBD1
v_call: TRBV6-1
clone_size: -
j_call: TRBJ2-1
cdr3_nt: TGTGCCAGCAGTGGGACGACAGGGGGAGGTCGAAATGAGCAGTTCTTC
cdr3_aa: CASSGTTGGGRNEQFF

d_call: -
v_call: TRBV7-8
clone_size: once
j_call: TRBJ2-5
cdr3_nt: TGTGCCAGCAGCTTAAGTTTCAGCCAAGAGACCCAGTACTTC
cdr3_aa: CASSLSFSQETQYF

d_call: -
v_call: TRBV10-3
clone_size: -
j_call: TRBJ2-7
cdr3_nt: TGTGCCATCAGTGAGTCTAGGGACACCTACGAGCAGTACTTC
cdr3_aa: CAISESRDTYEQYF

d_call: TRBD1
v_call: TRBV4-3
clone_size: -
j_call: TRBJ1-4
cdr3_nt: TGCGCCAGCAGCCAAGGACAGGGCCCACCTGAAAAACTGTTTTTT
cdr3_aa: CASSQGQGPPEKLFF

d_call: TRBD1
v_call: TRBV5-6
clone_size: few
j_call: TRBJ1-5
cdr3_nt: TGTGCCAGCAGCTCGCTCCGGGACAGGGCCAATCAGCCCCAGCATTTT
cdr3_aa: CASSSLRDRANQPQHF

d_call: TRBD1
v_call: TRBV27
clone_size: -
j_call: TRBJ1-6
cdr3_nt: TGTGCCAGCAGTTTGTCGCCAGGGGGCTCCTATAATTCACCCCTCCACTTT
cdr3_aa: CASSLSPGGSYNSPLHF

d_call: TRBD2
v_call: TRBV7-2
clone_size: few
j_call: TRBJ2-7
cdr3_nt: TGTGCCAGCAGCTCGACCCTAGCGGCCTACGAGCAGTACTTC
cdr3_aa: CASSSTLAAYEQYF

d_call: -
v_call: TRBV12-5
clone_size: few
j_call: TRBJ2-1
cdr3_nt: TGTGCTAGTGGTTTGGGATTGCCGAATGAGCAGTTCTTC
cdr3_aa: CASGLGLPNEQFF

d_call: -
v_call: TRBV4-1
clone_size: -
j_call: TRBJ2-1
cdr3_nt: TGCGCCAGCAGCCAAGGGGCTTCCGTTTCCAACAATGAGCAGTTCTTC
cdr3_aa: CASSQGASVSNNEQFF

d_call: TRBD1
v_call: TRBV5-1
clone_size: many
j_call: TRBJ1-1
cdr3_nt: TGCGCCAGCAGCGGCCGACAGGGGGCCCCGAACACTGAAGCTTTCTTT
cdr3_aa: CASSGRQGAPNTEAFF

d_call: -
v_call: TRBV5-1
clone_size: many
j_call: TRBJ2-1
cdr3_nt: TGCGCCAGCAGCCCCGGACGGAACAATGAGCAGTTCTTC
cdr3_aa: CASSPGRNNEQFF